This record concerns one T cell receptor (beta chain) sequence. Its antigen remains unknown. The data are from a study of beta chain features in type 1 diabetes. The CDR3 has 13 amino acids. V was clipped by 1 base and J by 6 bases; unmatched bases: 2. Per the germline V gene, CDR1 is SGHTA and CDR2 is FQGNSA. Whole-study findings and limits: Researchers report that Type 1 diabetes patients had moderately but significantly shorter TCRB CDR3s across all four CD4+ subsets. Researchers cautioned that cDNA sequencing could over-represent cells with high TCR expression. It was not settled here whether HLA type affects TCRB rearrangement. A greater similarity of naive, central memory and Treg TCRB repertoires was seen among patients than among healthy donors.

Expressed TCRB transcripts got sequenced, as all isolated RNA was reverse transcribed. Clones were read by immunoSEQ multiplex PCR, and TCRdb kept only the in-frame ones, dropping some. The sample carries about 160,000 clones, around 8.3% recorded once. This chain uses TRBV7-2 with TRBJ2-7; 8 nucleotides align to TRBD1. Sequencing was performed on central memory CD4+ T cells from blood. The TCR sequence derives from a woman between 18 and 30 years old with type 1 diabetes. CDR3 in DNA: TGTGCCAGCAGCTTAGTACAGGGGGTCGAGCAGTACTTC. Its translation is CASSLVQGVEQYF.